A selection of T cell receptor beta chains follows, all from one sample in a study of early T cells in non-severe SARS-CoV-2 infection. From the 5' RACE reads, TCRdb called clonotypes with MiXCR, one entry per CDR3 protein. The sample holds about 25,000 distinct CDR3 sequences, approximately 6% seen once. Sequences were obtained from whole blood. These receptor sequences come from an adult who was a healthcare worker with PCR-confirmed SARS-CoV-2 infection or an uninfected control (not recorded which). The CDR3 runs from the conserved cysteine through the conserved F or W.

CDR3aa	j_gene	v_gene
CASSAGGRGTEAFF	TRBJ1-1	TRBV2
CASSLQGRNTEAFF	TRBJ1-1	TRBV5-1
CASSPLDEQYF	TRBJ2-7	TRBV7-9
CASSPHRVGGETQYF	TRBJ2-5	TRBV4-1
CAISESGGFTDTQYF	TRBJ2-3	TRBV10-3
CATSDLLGPKDEQFF	TRBJ2-1	TRBV24-1
CASSTGRTNQPQHF	TRBJ1-5	TRBV5-6
CASSQGQGDGYTF	TRBJ1-2	TRBV3-2
CASSLVQPSGTGELFF	TRBJ2-2	TRBV7-8
CASSRQETQYF	TRBJ2-5	TRBV3-1
CASTSSGGAIVLPGELFF	TRBJ2-2	TRBV10-1
CASSYGALGNQPQHF	TRBJ1-5	TRBV6-2/TRBV6-3
CASSLQGSSYEQYF	TRBJ2-7	TRBV2
CSAIHLRGGPDTQYF	TRBJ2-3	TRBV20-1
CASSLDPGQSTYEQYF	TRBJ2-7	TRBV11-2
CASSLIAGGQGELFF	TRBJ2-2	TRBV27
CASSLSSERNEQFF	TRBJ2-1	TRBV7-3
CASSPTDRVGQPQHF	TRBJ1-5	TRBV7-2
CASSVRGGSEAFF	TRBJ1-1	TRBV3-1
CASSTRDASGGTSYEQYF	TRBJ2-7	TRBV5-4
CASSEGSGVLYNEQFF	TRBJ2-1	TRBV9
CASSPFAGSTDTQYF	TRBJ2-3	TRBV27
CSARDLAEAFF	TRBJ1-1	TRBV20-1
CASRQTIDVYNEQFF	TRBJ2-1	TRBV2
CASSSPTQGGQETQYF	TRBJ2-5	TRBV28
CASSQGEGMNTEAFF	TRBJ1-1	TRBV3-1
CASGPGGHYNEQFF	TRBJ2-1	TRBV12-5
CASSYFGFRGNEAFF	TRBJ1-1	TRBV6-5
CASSLTPGNTIYF	TRBJ1-3	TRBV7-2
CASVGRAEGYEQYF	TRBJ2-7	TRBV6-6
CASSPNSYNEQFF	TRBJ2-1	TRBV18
CASIAPRGDEQFF	TRBJ2-1	TRBV19
CASSLRLAGTTLNEQFF	TRBJ2-1	TRBV7-9
CSVEPYSEAFF	TRBJ1-1	TRBV29-1
CASGSAPYEQYF	TRBJ2-7	TRBV2
CSVVQGGGQFF	TRBJ2-1	TRBV29-1
CASSLKTGELFF	TRBJ2-2	TRBV7-9
CASSRERRNTEAFF	TRBJ1-1	TRBV27
CASSLRDGYTF	TRBJ1-2	TRBV11-2
CASRLAGATDTLYF	TRBJ2-3	TRBV6-1
CASSQVVGFETQYF	TRBJ2-5	TRBV4-1
CASRRTGSEAFF	TRBJ1-1	TRBV6-1
CASRPVSGYYEQYF	TRBJ2-7	TRBV2
CATIESSYNEQFF	TRBJ2-1	TRBV6-5
CASSYSRHTDTQYF	TRBJ2-3	TRBV6-6
CASSPAGQGEEAFF	TRBJ1-1	TRBV10-1
CASRVSVGTDTQYF	TRBJ2-3	TRBV6-2/TRBV6-3
CASSQSPGREETQYF	TRBJ2-5	TRBV4-1
CASSYRGRYNEQFF	TRBJ2-1	TRBV6-2/TRBV6-3
CASSFRQAGYNEQFF	TRBJ2-1	TRBV12-3/TRBV12-4
CASSAGTSGTDTQYF	TRBJ2-3	TRBV5-1
CASSLSFDRVVGREQFF	TRBJ2-1	TRBV27
CASSLSDTQYF	TRBJ2-3	TRBV12-3/TRBV12-4
CSVIDRRGVNEQFF	TRBJ2-1	TRBV29-1
CASSTRTSGGNEQFF	TRBJ2-1	TRBV28
CSVDGQSAYEQYF	TRBJ2-7	TRBV29-1
CASSPDIGTLNTEAFF	TRBJ1-1	TRBV18